Following are 21 T cell receptor beta chains from one sample sequenced in a study of CD8+CD57+ T cells in acquired aplastic anemia. TCR beta VDJ and CDR3 profiling used genomic DNA as template. TCRdb re-called the reads through MiXCR, storing one row per CDR3 protein. The table records around 79,000 distinct CDR3 sequences, under 80% of them present only once. Individuals selected for sequencing had exhibited CD8+CD57+ cell expansion on flow cytometry. The material sequenced was sorted CD4+, CD8+, or CD8+CD57+ T cells (not recorded which) from PBMCs. The receptors shown here come from a human donor with aplastic anemia.

Only a few counts were recorded for this clonotype. The chain has TRBV9 and TRBJ2-7; 9 bases agree with TRBD1. CDR1 is SGDLS and CDR2 is YYNGEE in the germline V gene. The length of the CDR3 is 14 residues. Trimming cost V 2 bases and J 4 bases; bases outside gene matches: 4. The CDR3 DNA is TGTGCCAGCAGCGTGGGACAGGGAGCATACGAGCAGTACTTC. This translates into CASSVGQGAYEQYF.

This clonotype was seen only once. The CDR3 nucleotides read TGTGCCAGTAGTAAAAGAGAGATGACAGGGACGAGGTGGCAGCCCCAGCATTTT. Amino acid sequence: CASSKREMTGTRWQPQHF. This sequence joins TRBV19 and TRBJ1-5, with 7 nucleotides matching TRBD1. Germline CDR1 LNHDA, CDR2 SQIVND (reference sequence). The V gene end was trimmed by 4 bases and the J gene end by 7 bases; junction bases not matched to a gene: 19. The CDR3 totals 18 residues.

This clonotype has a handful of counts. The rearrangement joins TRBV10-2 to TRBJ2-3, with D uncertain. The germline CDR1 and CDR2 sequences are WSHSY and SAAADI. V was shortened by 2 bases and J by 1 base, with 10 bases between the two germline ends. This CDR3 has 15 amino acids. In DNA form, the CDR3 reads TGCGCCAGCAGTGAGACCATGACGCGCACAGATACGCAGTATTTT. Translated: CASSETMTRTDTQYF.

This clonotype appeared many times. The chain carries TRBV19 and TRBJ2-1; a weak D match, TRBD2 (7 bases). The CDR3 length is 14 residues. Germline assignment: CDR1 LNHDA and CDR2 SQIVND (reference sequence). With 9 bases removed from V and 6 bases from J, the gap between germline ends came to 18 bases. CDR3 DNA: TGTGCCAGCACCATAGGGGGGAGGGGCAATGAGCAGTTCTTC. Amino acid sequence: CASTIGGRGNEQFF.

The chain recombines TRBV25-1 with TRBJ2-1, with unresolved D. V shed 8 bases and J shed 0 bases, with 14 bases lying between them. Germline V gives CDR1 MGHDK, CDR2 SYGVNS. This CDR3 has 15 amino acids. Here the CDR3 reads CASRRTESSYNEQFF. In nucleotides, the CDR3 is TGTGCCAGCCGCCGGACGGAGAGCTCCTACAATGAGCAGTTCTTC.

The J gene is TRBJ2-2, the V gene TRBV19; D call uncertain. CDR1 is LNHDA and CDR2 is SQIVND in the germline V gene (reference sequence). V lost 7 bases to trimming and J lost 5 bases, with 11 bases between them. The CDR3 runs 13 residues. CDR3 loop: CASTLYGTGELFF. CDR3 sequence (DNA): TGTGCCAGTACACTCTACGGAACCGGGGAGCTGTTTTTT.

J is TRBJ2-7 and V is TRBV20-1; 9 bases match TRBD1. The CDR3 length is 14 residues. V lost 5 bases to trimming and J lost 0 bases; unmatched junction nucleotides: 5. The germline gives CDR1 DFQATT, CDR2 SNEGSKA (reference sequence). The CDR3 protein is CSAGQGSSSYEQYF. DNA for the CDR3: TGCAGTGCTGGACAGGGGTCGAGCTCCTACGAGCAGTACTTC.

This chain connects TRBV2 to TRBJ1-5, with D unresolved. This CDR3 spans 14 amino acids. The V gene lost 4 bases and the J gene lost 8 bases, with 15 bases spanning the gap. Germline V gene data show CDR1 as SNHLY and CDR2 as FYNNEI. CDR3 sequence reads: CASSGPAAREPQHF. The CDR3 DNA reads as TGTGCCAGCAGTGGGCCGGCAGCCCGCGAGCCCCAGCATTTT.

The V call is TRBV20-1, the J call TRBJ1-4, with D maybe TRBD1 (6 bases). The CDR3 consists of 13 residues. Deletions cut 3 bases from V and 2 bases from J, with 7 bases between. In germline, CDR1 is DFQATT, CDR2 SNEGSKA (reference sequence). DNA of the CDR3: TGCAGTGCTAGTAGGGGGACTAATGAAAAACTGTTTTTT. Protein product: CSASRGTNEKLFF.

This CDR3 reads CASSVRQFYEQYF. CDR3 nucleotide sequence: TGTGCCAGCAGTGTAAGACAGTTCTACGAGCAGTACTTC. This chain connects TRBV2 to TRBJ2-7; D is possibly TRBD1 (5 bases). Germline V gene sequence: CDR1 SNHLY, CDR2 FYNNEI. The V gene lost 4 bases and the J gene lost 3 bases, with 10 bases spanning the gap. This CDR3 spans 13 amino acids.

V is TRBV7-9 and J is TRBJ2-2; D remains ambiguous. The V gene's germline CDR1 is SEHNR and CDR2 FQNEAQ (reference sequence). Trimming left V 3 bases short and J 7 bases short, with 6 bases between. The CDR3 loop spans 12 amino acids. The DNA for the CDR3 is TGTGCCAGCAGCTTTTCGAGCGGGGAGCTGTTTTTT. Translating gives CASSFSSGELFF.

The chain uses TRBV24-1 and TRBJ2-1, with TRBD2 matching over 9 bases. The CDR3 is 15 amino acids. The J segment lost 5 bases and the V segment lost 2 bases, leaving 3 bases of the junction unmatched. Germline values: CDR1 KGHDR, CDR2 SFDVKD. The CDR3 loop reads CATSDSSGTHNEQFF. CDR3 DNA sequence: TGTGCCACCAGTGATTCTAGCGGGACCCACAATGAGCAGTTCTTC.

The genes are TRBV10-3 and TRBJ2-3; 12 bases line up with TRBD2. After removal of 3 bases from V and 4 bases from J, the junction contained 14 bases not matched to a gene. The CDR3 totals 19 residues. Germline CDR1 reads ENHRY; CDR2 reads SYGVKD. CDR3: CAISDHQSQTSGGSDTQYF. DNA for the CDR3: TGTGCCATCAGTGACCACCAGTCCCAGACTAGCGGGGGTTCAGATACGCAGTATTTT.

The chain carries TRBV14 and TRBJ2-3, with 8 bases fitting TRBD2. The CDR3 has 17 amino acids. Germline CDR1 reads SGHDN; CDR2 reads FVKESK. Unmatched junction bases numbered 13, after V lost 4 bases and J lost 4 bases. The CDR3 region has the DNA TGTGCCAGCAGCCCTCCCCCGGGACTAGTTCTGGCAGATACGCAGTATTTT. Its protein is CASSPPPGLVLADTQYF.

Comment on this clonotype: At one of its ends the junction is not consistent with the germline gene, which may arise from a read error. The chain recombines TRBV7-7 with TRBJ2-7; no clear D gene. The CDR3 extends over 13 amino acids. Germline values: CDR1 SSHAT, CDR2 FNYEAQ (reference sequence). The CDR3: CASSAGLIYEQYF. The CDR3 DNA reads as TGTGCTAGCAGCGCCGGGTTGATCTACGAGCAGTACTTC.

This clonotype was counted at least ten times. This chain uses TRBV10-3 with TRBJ1-5; D gene ambiguous. Germline lookup yields CDR1 ENHRY and CDR2 SYGVKD. This CDR3 has 16 amino acids. Trimming took off 4 bases at V and 0 bases at J, with 13 bases between the two ends. The CDR3, as DNA: TGTGCCATCAGTGCATCGCAGTTCTATAGCAATCAGCCCCAGCATTTT. Encoded protein: CAISASQFYSNQPQHF.

V and J are TRBV10-3 and TRBJ2-1, with D hard to call. In germline, CDR1 is ENHRY, CDR2 SYGVKD. V lost 7 bases and J lost 2, with 9 bases in between. CDR3 length: 13 residues. The CDR3, as DNA: TGTGCCATCAATCCACCACCCTACAATGAGCAGTTCTTC. This gives the protein CAINPPPYNEQFF.

This clonotype was counted at least ten times. The rearrangement links TRBV12-5 to TRBJ2-7; possible D gene TRBD1, 6 bases. In germline, CDR1 is LGHNT, CDR2 FRNRAP. The germline V and J ends were trimmed by 5 bases and 1 base, with 9 bases remaining between them. The CDR3 consists of 13 residues. DNA for the CDR3: TGTGCTAGTGGTCAACAGGGATCCTACGAGCAGTACTTC. Translation gives CASGQQGSYEQYF.

This clonotype showed up just once. The chain carries TRBV7-2 and TRBJ2-2, with 7 bases that match TRBD1. The V segment lost 0 bases and the J segment 6 bases; nucleotides outside the gene matches: 4. CDR3 length: 15 residues. Per the germline V gene, CDR1 is SGHTA and CDR2 is FQGNSA. The CDR3, as DNA: TGTGCCAGCAGCTTAGCGTCGACAGGGCCCGGGGAGCTGTTTTTT. Translated, it gives CASSLASTGPGELFF.

The count of this clonotype is one. V gene TRBV19 combines with J gene TRBJ2-3, with D perhaps matching TRBD1 (5 bases). Germline lookup yields CDR1 LNHDA and CDR2 SQIVND (reference sequence). Trimming took 5 bases from V and 0 from J, leaving 9 bases between them. The CDR3 spans 14 residues. This CDR3 is CASSWGSSTDTQYF. The CDR3 region has the DNA TGTGCCAGTAGTTGGGGCAGCAGCACAGATACGCAGTATTTT.

This sequence joins TRBV6-1 and TRBJ1-2; possibly TRBD1 for D (6 bases). This CDR3 comprises 14 residues. From germline, CDR1 is MNHNS and CDR2 SASEGT. With 7 bases removed from V and 4 bases from J, the gap between germline ends came to 16 bases. The CDR3, as DNA: TGTGCCAGCACTGGTCCAGACAGGACCTATGGCTACACCTTC. The encoded protein is CASTGPDRTYGYTF.